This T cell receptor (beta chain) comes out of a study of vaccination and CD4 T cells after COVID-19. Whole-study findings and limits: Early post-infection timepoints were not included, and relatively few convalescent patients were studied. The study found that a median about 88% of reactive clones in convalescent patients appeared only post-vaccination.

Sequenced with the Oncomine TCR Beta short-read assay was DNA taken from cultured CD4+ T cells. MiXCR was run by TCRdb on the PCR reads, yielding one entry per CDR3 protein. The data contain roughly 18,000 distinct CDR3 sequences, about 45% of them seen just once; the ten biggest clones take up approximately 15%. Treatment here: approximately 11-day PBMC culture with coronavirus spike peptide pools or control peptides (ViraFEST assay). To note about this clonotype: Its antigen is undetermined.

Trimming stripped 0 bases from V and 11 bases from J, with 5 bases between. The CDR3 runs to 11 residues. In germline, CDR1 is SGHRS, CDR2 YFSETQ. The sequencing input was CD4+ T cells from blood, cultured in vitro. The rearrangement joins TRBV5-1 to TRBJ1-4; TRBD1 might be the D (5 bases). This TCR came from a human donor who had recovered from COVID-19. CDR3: CASSLGGKLFF. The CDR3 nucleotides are TGCGCCAGCAGCTTGGGGGGCAAACTGTTTTTT. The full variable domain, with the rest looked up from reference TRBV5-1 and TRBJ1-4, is KAGVTQTPRYLIKTRGQQVTLSCSPISGHRSVSWYQQTPGQGLQFLFEYFSETQRNKGNFPGRFSGRQFSNSRSEMNVSTLELGDSALYLCASSLGGKLFFGSGTQLSVL.